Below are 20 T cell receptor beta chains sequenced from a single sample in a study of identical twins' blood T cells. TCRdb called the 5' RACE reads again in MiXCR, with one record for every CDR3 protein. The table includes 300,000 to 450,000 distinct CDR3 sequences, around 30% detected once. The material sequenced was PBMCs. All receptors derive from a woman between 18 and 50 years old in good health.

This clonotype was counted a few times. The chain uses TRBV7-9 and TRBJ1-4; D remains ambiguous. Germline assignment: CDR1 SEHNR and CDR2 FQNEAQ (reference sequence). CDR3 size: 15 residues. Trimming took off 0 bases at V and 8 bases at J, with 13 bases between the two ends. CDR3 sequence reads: CASSLAGQRREKLFF. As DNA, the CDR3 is TGTGCCAGCAGCTTAGCGGGTCAGAGAAGGGAAAAACTGTTTTTT.

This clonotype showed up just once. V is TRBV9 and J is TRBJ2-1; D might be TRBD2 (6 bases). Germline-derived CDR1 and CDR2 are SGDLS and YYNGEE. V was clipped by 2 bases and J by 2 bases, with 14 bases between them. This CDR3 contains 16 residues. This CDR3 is CASSVGASATYNEQFF. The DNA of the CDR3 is TGTGCCAGCAGCGTTGGAGCTAGCGCAACCTACAATGAGCAGTTCTTC.

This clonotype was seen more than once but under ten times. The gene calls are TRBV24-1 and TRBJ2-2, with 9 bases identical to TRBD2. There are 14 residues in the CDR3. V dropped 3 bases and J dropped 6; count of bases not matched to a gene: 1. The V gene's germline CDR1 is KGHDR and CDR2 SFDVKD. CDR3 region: CATSDQREAGELFF. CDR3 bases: TGTGCCACCAGTGATCAGCGGGAGGCCGGGGAGCTGTTTTTT.

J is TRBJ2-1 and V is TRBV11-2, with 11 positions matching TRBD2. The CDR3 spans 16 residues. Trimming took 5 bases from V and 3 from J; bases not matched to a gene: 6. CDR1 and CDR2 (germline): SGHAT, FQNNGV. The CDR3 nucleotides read TGTGCCAGCAGCCCACGACTAGCGGGAATCTACAATGAGCAGTTCTTC. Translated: CASSPRLAGIYNEQFF.

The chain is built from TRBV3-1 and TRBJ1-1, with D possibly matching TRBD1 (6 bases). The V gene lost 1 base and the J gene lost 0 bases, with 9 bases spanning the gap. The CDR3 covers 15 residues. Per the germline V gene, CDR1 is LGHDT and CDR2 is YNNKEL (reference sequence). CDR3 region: CASSQGGALNTEAFF. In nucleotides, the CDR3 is TGTGCCAGCAGCCAAGGGGGGGCGTTGAACACTGAAGCTTTCTTT.

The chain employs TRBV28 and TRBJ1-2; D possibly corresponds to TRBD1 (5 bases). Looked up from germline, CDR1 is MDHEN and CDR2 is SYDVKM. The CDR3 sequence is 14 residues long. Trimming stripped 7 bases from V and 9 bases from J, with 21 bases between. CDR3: CASNLEGTPGSYTF. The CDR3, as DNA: TGTGCCAGCAACCTCGAGGGGACTCCCGGAAGCTACACCTTC.

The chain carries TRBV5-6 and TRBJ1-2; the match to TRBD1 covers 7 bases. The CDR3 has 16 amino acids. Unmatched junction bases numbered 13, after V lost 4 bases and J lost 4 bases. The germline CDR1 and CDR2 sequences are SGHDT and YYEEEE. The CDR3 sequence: CASSTRTGRLSYGYTF. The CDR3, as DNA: TGTGCCAGCAGCACCCGGACAGGTCGACTTTCCTATGGCTACACCTTC.

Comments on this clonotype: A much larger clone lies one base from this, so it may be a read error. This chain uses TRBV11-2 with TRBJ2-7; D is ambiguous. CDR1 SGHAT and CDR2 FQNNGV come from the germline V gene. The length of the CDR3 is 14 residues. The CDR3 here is CACSLLQRLNEQYF. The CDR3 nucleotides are TGTGCCTGCAGCTTACTCCAGAGACTGAACGAGCAGTACTTC.

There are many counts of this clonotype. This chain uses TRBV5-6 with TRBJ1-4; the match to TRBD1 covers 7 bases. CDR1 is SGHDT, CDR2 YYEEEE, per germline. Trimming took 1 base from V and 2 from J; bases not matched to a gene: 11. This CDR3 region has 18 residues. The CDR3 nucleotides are TGTGCCAGCAGCTTGTTATTGACAGGGCGGCGGACTAATGAAAAACTGTTTTTT. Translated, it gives CASSLLLTGRRTNEKLFF.

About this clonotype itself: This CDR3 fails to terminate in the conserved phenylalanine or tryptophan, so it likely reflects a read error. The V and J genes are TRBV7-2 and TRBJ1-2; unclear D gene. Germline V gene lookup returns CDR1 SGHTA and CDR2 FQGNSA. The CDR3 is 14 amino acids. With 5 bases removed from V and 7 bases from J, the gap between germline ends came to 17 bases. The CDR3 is CASSLGLLRGGYTI. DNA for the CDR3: TGTGCCAGCAGCCTTGGACTATTGAGAGGTGGCTACACCATC.

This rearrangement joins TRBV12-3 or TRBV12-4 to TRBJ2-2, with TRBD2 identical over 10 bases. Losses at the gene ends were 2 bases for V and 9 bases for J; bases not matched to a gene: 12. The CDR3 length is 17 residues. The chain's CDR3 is CASSLSPLAGWAWELFF. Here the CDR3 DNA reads TGTGCCAGCAGTTTATCCCCACTAGCGGGGTGGGCATGGGAGCTGTTTTTT.

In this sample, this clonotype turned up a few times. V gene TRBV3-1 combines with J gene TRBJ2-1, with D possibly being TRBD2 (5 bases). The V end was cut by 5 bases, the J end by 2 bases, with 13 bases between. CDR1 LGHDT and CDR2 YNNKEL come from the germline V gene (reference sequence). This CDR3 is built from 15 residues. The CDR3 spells CASSASGTPYNEQFF. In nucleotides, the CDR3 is TGTGCCAGCAGCGCAAGCGGCACTCCCTACAATGAGCAGTTCTTC.

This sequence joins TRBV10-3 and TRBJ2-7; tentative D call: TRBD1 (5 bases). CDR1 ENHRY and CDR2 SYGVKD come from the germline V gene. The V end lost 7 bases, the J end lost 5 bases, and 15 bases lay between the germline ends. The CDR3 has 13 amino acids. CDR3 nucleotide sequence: TGTGCCATCAAGGCAGGGATGAAGAACGAGCAGTACTTC. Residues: CAIKAGMKNEQYF.

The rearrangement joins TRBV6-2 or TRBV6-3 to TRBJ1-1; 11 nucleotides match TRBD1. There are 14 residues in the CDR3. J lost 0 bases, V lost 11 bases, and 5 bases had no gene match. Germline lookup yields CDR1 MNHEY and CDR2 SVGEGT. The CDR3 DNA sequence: TGTGCCCACGGACAGGGGGCATTGAACACTGAAGCTTTCTTT. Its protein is CAHGQGALNTEAFF.

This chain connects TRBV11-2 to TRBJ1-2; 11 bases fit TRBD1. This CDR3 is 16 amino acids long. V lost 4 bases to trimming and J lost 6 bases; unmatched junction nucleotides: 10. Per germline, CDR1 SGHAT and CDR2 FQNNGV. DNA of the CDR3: TGTGCCAGCAGCTGGGGACAGGGGGATGTGGTTCATGGCTACACCTTC. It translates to CASSWGQGDVVHGYTF.

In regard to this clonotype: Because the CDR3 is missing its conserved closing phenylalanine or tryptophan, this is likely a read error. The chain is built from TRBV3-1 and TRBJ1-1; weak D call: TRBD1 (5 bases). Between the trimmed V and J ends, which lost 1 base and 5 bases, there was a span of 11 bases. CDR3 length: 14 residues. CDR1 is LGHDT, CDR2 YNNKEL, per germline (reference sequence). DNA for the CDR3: TGTGCCAGCAGCCAAGCAGGGCGGGGAACTGAAGCTTTCCTT. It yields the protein CASSQAGRGTEAFL.

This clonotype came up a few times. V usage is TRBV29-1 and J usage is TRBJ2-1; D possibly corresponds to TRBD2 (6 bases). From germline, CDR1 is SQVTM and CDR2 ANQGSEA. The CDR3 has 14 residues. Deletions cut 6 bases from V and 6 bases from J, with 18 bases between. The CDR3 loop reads CSVGGTEFGNEQFF. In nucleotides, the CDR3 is TGCAGCGTCGGAGGGACGGAATTTGGCAATGAGCAGTTCTTC.

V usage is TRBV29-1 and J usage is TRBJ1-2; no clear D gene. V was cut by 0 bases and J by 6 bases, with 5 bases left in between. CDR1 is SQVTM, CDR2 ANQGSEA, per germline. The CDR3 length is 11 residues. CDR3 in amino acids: CSVEDQDGYTF. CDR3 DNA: TGCAGCGTTGAAGATCAAGATGGCTACACCTTC.

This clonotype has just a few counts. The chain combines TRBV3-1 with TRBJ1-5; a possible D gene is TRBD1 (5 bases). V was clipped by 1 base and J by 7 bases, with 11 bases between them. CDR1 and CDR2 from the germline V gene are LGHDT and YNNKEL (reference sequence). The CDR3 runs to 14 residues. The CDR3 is CASSQGGGEQPQHF. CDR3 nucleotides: TGTGCCAGCAGCCAAGGGGGCGGTGAGCAGCCCCAGCATTTT. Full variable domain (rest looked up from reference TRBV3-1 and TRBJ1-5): DTAVSQTPKYLVTQMGNDKSIKCEQNLGHDTMYWYKQDSKKFLKIMFSYNNKELIINETVPNRFSPKSPDKAHLNLHINSLELGDSAVYFCASSQGGGEQPQHFGDGTRLSIL.

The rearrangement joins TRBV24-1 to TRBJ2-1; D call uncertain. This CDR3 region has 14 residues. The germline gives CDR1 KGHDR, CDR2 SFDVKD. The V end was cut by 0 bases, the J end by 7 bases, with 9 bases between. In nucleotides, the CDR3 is TGTGCCACCAGTGATTTGTGGAGTGGAAATGAGCAGTTCTTC. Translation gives CATSDLWSGNEQFF.